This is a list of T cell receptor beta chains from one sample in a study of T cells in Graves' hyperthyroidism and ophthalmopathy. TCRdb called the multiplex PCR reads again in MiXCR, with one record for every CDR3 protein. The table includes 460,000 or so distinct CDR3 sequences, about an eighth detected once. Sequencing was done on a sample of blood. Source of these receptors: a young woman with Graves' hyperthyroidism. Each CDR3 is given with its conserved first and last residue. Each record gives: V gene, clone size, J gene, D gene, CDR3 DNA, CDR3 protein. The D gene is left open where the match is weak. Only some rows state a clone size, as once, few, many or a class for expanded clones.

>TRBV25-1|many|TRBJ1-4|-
TGTGCCAGCAGTGAAACAACAACTAATGAAAAACTGTTTTTT
CASSETTTNEKLFF
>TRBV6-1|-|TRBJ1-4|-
TGTGCCAGCAGAGATAGGGGGGCTAATGAAAAACTGTTTTTT
CASRDRGANEKLFF
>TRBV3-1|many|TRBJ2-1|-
TGTGCCAGCAGCCAAGATCTTATCAGGTTCTATTACAATGAGCAGTTCTTC
CASSQDLIRFYYNEQFF
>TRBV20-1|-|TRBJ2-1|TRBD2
TGCAGTGCAACAGCGGGAGGCTTCTACAATGAGCAGTTCTTC
CSATAGGFYNEQFF
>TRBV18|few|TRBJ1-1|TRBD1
TGTGCCAGCTCATGGACGACGGACAGGAGGGTGAACACTGAAGCTTTCTTT
CASSWTTDRRVNTEAFF
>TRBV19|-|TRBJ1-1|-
TGTGCCAGTAGTGGGCTAACGCGGGACACTGAAGCTTTCTTT
CASSGLTRDTEAFF
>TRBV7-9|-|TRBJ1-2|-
TGTGCCAGCAGCTTAGGGGGCCCCCGACTCTATGGCTACACCTTC
CASSLGGPRLYGYTF
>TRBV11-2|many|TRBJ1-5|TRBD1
TGTGCCAGCAGCTCGACAGGGGTCGGACAGCCCCAGCATTTT
CASSSTGVGQPQHF
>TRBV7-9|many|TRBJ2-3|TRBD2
TGTGCCAGCGGCTTAGCGTGGACTAGCGGATATACGCAGTATTTT
CASGLAWTSGYTQYF
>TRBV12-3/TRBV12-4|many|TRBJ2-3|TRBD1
TGTGCCAGCAGTTTGGGGGTCCGGCGGACAGGGTCAGATACGCAGTATTTT
CASSLGVRRTGSDTQYF
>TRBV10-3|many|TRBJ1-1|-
TGTGCCATCAGTGGGCCCCAGGCGTCGAACACTGAAGCTTTCTTT
CAISGPQASNTEAFF
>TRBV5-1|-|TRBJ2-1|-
TGCGCCAGCAAACTCCGGGACATTACATGGGATGAGCAGTTCTTC
CASKLRDITWDEQFF
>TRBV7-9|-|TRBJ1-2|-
TGTGCCAGCTCCCCCGCCGCGACCGAAGGCTACACCTTC
CASSPAATEGYTF
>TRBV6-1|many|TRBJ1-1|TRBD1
TGTGCCAGCAGAAACGACAGGGGGCGCATTGAAGCTTTCTTT
CASRNDRGRIEAFF
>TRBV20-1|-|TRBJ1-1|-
TGCAGTGCTAGGGGGGGGGCAGGAAACACTGAAGCTTTCTTT
CSARGGAGNTEAFF
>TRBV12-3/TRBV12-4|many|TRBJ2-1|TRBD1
TGTGCCAGCAGTTACCCCCCCGGGACAGGGGGCAATGAGCAGTTCTTC
CASSYPPGTGGNEQFF
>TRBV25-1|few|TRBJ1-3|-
TGTGCCAGCAGTGGGTGGGGCAGGGACACCATATATTTT
CASSGWGRDTIYF
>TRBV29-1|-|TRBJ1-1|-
TGCAGCGTTCAGGGATTGGACACTGAAGCTTTCTTT
CSVQGLDTEAFF
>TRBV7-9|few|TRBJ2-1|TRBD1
TGTGCCAGCAGCTTAGGGCCCGGACAGGGTCCGGACAATGAGCAGTTCTTC
CASSLGPGQGPDNEQFF
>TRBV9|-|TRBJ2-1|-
TGTGCCAGCAGCGTAGCTACGAGTAACAATGAGCAGTTCTTC
CASSVATSNNEQFF
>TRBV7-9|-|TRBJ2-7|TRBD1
TGTGCCAGCCGTTACTCGGACAGGGCGGGCGAGCAGTACTTC
CASRYSDRAGEQYF
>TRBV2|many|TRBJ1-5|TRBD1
TGTGCCAGCAGTGACAACAGGGGAATTCCGCCCCAGCATTTT
CASSDNRGIPPQHF
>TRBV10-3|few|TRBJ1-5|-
TGTGCCATCAGTGATGGAGGTGGCAATCAGCCCCAGCATTTT
CAISDGGGNQPQHF
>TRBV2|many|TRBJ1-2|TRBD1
TGTGCCAGCAGTAAAACAGGGGGTATGAGCTACACCTTC
CASSKTGGMSYTF
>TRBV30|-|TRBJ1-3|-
TGTGCCTGGAGGTTTAACAGGGCTGGAAACACCATATATTTT
CAWRFNRAGNTIYF
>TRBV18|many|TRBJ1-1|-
TGTGCCAGCTCACCACGGACAGCAAACACTGAAGCTTTCTTT
CASSPRTANTEAFF
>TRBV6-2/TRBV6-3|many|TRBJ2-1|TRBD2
TGTGCCAGCAGTTACTCAAGAGCGGGAGGGCCCAACTCCTACAATGAGCAGTTCTTC
CASSYSRAGGPNSYNEQFF
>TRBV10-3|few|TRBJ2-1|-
TGTGCCATCAGTGGTCTAGCAAATGAGCAGTTCTTC
CAISGLANEQFF
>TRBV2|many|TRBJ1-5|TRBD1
TGTGCCAGCACAGACAGGGGGTCTGGACAGCCCCAGCATTTT
CASTDRGSGQPQHF
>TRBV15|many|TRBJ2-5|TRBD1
TGTGCCACCAGCAGAGAAAGGACAGGGTCGGGAGAGACCCAGTACTTC
CATSRERTGSGETQYF
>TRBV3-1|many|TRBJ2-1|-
TGTGCCAGCAGCCAAGCGGGGATCTCCTACAATGAGCAGTTCTTC
CASSQAGISYNEQFF
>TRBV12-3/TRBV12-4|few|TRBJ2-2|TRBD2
TGTGCCAGCAGTTTAGGTAGCGGGAGCGTCGGGGAGCTGTTTTTT
CASSLGSGSVGELFF
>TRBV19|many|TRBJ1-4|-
TGTGCCAGTAGTATCCGAACTAGGGTTGAAAAACTGTTTTTT
CASSIRTRVEKLFF
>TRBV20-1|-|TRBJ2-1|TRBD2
TGCAGTGCTGGACCGGGACTAGCGGATCTCAATGAGCAGTTCTTC
CSAGPGLADLNEQFF
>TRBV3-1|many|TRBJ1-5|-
TGTGCCAGCAGCCAAGAAGGTAGCAATCAGCCCCAGCATTTT
CASSQEGSNQPQHF
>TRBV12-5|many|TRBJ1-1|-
TGTGCTAGTGGTTTGACCCAGGGGAACACTGAAGCTTTCTTT
CASGLTQGNTEAFF